The sequence of this TCR beta chain was determined in a study of cytomegalovirus exposure and HLA in healthy donors. Overall study: Some 85 million unique TCRs from HLA-typed donors were held in an early data release. Study-wide results and caveats: Some TCR beta chains (around 160 of them) were listed as cytomegalovirus-associated. Later analysis associated a missense DCLRE1C variant with TCR beta V- and J-gene trimming. Associated with HLA alleles at 0.05 false discovery rate in a later analysis were around 15,000 TCR beta sequences.

PCR involved 60 Vbeta and 13 Jbeta primers. Measured with immunoSEQ multiplex PCR; TCRdb has only the in-frame clones, and not every one. The profile covers about 190,000 clones, with approximately 88% appearing a single time and approximately 1.3% taken by the ten largest. There are 15 residues in the CDR3. V gave up 1 base and J gave up 4 bases, with 11 bases separating them. Germline CDR1 and CDR2: SGHTA and FQGNSA. Worth noting for this clone: Its matching antigen is unknown.

This clonotype was sampled from a boy aged 2 to 9 in good health and CMV-seronegative. Sample: PBMCs. V gene TRBV7-2 combines with J gene TRBJ1-3; possibly TRBD1 for D (5 bases). CDR3 in amino acids: CASSLVPGLGNTIYF. The CDR3 DNA reads TGTGCCAGCAGCTTAGTACCAGGGCTCGGAAACACCATATATTTT.